This TCR beta chain was sequenced during a study of PD-1 blockade in mismatch repair-deficient tumors. Study details: Enrolled about 2012-2017, patients had progressing, pretreated mismatch repair-deficient cancers of more than ten types. Study results and caveats: Rapid post-treatment expansion, then contraction, generally preceding radiologic response, marked tumor-resident clones.

Using immunoSEQ multiplex PCR, the repertoire was profiled, and TCRdb retains in-frame clones only, with some absent. Of roughly 120,000 clones detected, 70% to 80% appear once; the ten largest clones hold 4.5% to 5.5%. Trimming shortened V by 3 bases and J by 0 bases, and 6 bases separated the two germline ends. CDR3 size: 13 residues. Looked up from germline, CDR1 is SGHDN and CDR2 is FVKESK. Regarding this clone: Antigen specificity is unknown.

All patients were mismatch repair deficient, assessed by either PCR or immunohistochemistry. The chain recombines TRBV14 with TRBJ2-7; TRBD2 might be the D (5 bases). Sample: peripheral blood, taken about 13 months after starting pembrolizumab. This TCR came from an adult with mismatch repair-deficient cancer. The CDR3 coding sequence is TGTGCCAGCAGCCATCGGGGCTCCTACGAGCAGTACTTC. Translating it yields CASSHRGSYEQYF.